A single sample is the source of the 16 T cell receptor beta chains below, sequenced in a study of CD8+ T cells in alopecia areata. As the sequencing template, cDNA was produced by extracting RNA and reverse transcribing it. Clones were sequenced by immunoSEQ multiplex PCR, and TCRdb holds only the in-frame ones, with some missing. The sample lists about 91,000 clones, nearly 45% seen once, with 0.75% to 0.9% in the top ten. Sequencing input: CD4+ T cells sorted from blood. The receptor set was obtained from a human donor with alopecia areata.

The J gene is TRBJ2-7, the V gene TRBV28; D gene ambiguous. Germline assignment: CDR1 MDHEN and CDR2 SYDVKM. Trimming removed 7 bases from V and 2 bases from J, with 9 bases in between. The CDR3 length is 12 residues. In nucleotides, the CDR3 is TGTGCCAGCAACCAGAATACCTACGAGCAGTACTTC. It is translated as CASNQNTYEQYF.

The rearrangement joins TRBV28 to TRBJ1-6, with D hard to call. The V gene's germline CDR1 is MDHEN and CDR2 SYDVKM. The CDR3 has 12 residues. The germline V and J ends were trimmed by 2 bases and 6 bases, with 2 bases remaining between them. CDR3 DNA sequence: TGTGCCAGCAGTTTACTTAATTCACCCCTCCACTTT. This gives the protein CASSLLNSPLHF.

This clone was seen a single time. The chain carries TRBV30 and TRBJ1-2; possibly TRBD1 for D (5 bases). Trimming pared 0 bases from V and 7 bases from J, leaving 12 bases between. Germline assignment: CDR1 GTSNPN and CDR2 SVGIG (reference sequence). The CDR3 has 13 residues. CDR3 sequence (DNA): TGTGCCTGGAGTGTCTGGGGGAATACTGGCTACACCTTC. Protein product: CAWSVWGNTGYTF.

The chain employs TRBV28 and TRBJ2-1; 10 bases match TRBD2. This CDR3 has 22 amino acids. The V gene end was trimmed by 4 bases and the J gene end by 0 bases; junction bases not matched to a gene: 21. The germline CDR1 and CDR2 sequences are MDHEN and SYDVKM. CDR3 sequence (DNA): TGTGCCAGCAGTTACAACATAGCGGGAGGTCATTACCAAAAGAGCTCCTACAATGAGCAGTTCTTC. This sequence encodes CASSYNIAGGHYQKSSYNEQFF.

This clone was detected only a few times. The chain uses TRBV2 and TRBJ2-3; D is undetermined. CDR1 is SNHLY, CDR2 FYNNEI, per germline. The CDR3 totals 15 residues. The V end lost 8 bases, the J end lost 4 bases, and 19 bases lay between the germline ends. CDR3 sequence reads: CASGVSAAPADTQYF. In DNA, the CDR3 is TGTGCCAGCGGAGTATCGGCAGCTCCGGCAGATACGCAGTATTTT.

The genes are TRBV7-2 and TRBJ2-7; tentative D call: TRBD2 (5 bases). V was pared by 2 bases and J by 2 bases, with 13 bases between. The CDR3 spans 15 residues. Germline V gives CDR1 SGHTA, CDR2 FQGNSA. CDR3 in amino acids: CASSLISLGTYEQYF. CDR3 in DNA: TGTGCCAGCAGCTTAATAAGCCTCGGGACCTACGAGCAGTACTTC.

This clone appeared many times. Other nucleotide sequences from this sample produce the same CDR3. The CDR3 nucleotides are TGTGCCAGCTCACCCGGACAGGGGTCAAGCTCTGGGGCCAACGTCCTGACTTTC. Protein product: CASSPGQGSSSGANVLTF. This chain joins TRBV18 and TRBJ2-6; the match to TRBD1 covers 9 bases. V shed 3 bases and J 0 bases; nucleotides not matched to a gene: 6. CDR3 size: 18 residues. Germline CDR1 reads KGHSH; CDR2 reads LQKENI.

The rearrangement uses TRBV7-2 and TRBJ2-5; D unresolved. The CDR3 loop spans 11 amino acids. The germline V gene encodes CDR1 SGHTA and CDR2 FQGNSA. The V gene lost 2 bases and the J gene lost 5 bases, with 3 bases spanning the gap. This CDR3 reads CASSLYETQYF. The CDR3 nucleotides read TGTGCCAGCAGCTTATACGAGACCCAGTACTTC. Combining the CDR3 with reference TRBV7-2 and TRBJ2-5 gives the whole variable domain GAGVSQSPSNKVTEKGKDVELRCDPISGHTALYWYRQSLGQGLEFLIYFQGNSAPDKSGLPSDRFSAERTGGSVSTLTIQRTQQEDSAVYLCASSLYETQYFGPGTRLLVL.

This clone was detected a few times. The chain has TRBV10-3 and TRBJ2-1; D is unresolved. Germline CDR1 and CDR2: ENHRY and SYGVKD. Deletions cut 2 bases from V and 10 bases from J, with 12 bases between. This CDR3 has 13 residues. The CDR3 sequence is CAISETTLGEQFF. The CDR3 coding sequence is TGTGCCATCAGTGAGACAACCCTAGGGGAGCAGTTCTTC.

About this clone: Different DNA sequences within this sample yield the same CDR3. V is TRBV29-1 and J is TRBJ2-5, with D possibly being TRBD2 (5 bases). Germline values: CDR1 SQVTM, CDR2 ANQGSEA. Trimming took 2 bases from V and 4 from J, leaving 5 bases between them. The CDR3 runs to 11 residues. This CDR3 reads CSVESGETQYF. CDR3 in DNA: TGCAGCGTTGAAAGCGGAGAGACCCAGTACTTC.

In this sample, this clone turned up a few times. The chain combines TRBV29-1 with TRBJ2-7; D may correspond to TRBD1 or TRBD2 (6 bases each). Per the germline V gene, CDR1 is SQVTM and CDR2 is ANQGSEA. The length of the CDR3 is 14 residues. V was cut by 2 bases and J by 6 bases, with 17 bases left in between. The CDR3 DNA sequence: TGCAGCGTTGAAATTCCAGGGGTCGGGGGCGAGCAGTACTTC. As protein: CSVEIPGVGGEQYF.

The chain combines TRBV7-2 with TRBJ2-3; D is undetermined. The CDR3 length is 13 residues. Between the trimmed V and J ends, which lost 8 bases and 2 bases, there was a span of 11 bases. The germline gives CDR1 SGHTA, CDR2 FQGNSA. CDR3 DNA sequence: TGTGCCAGCTCCCGAGCCGTCACAGATACGCAGTATTTT. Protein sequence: CASSRAVTDTQYF.

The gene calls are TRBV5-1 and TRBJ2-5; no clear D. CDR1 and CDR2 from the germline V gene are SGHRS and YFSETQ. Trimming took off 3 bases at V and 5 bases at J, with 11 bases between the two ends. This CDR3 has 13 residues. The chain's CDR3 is CASSSQTLETQYF. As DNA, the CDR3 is TGCGCCAGCAGCTCGCAGACTCTGGAGACCCAGTACTTC. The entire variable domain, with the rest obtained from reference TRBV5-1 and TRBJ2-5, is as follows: KAGVTQTPRYLIKTRGQQVTLSCSPISGHRSVSWYQQTPGQGLQFLFEYFSETQRNKGNFPGRFSGRQFSNSRSEMNVSTLELGDSALYLCASSSQTLETQYFGPGTRLLVL.

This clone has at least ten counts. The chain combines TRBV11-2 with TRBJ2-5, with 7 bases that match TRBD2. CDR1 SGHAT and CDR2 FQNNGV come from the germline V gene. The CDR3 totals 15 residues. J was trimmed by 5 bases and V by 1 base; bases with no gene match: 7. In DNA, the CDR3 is TGTGCCAGCAGCTTAGGGCCCCAACTAGCGGAGACCCAGTACTTC. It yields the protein CASSLGPQLAETQYF.

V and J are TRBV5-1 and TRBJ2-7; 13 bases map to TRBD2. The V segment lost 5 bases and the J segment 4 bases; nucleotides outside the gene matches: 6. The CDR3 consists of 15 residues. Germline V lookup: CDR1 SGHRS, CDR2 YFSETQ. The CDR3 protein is CASRPTSGGAYEQYF. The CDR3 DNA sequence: TGCGCCAGCAGACCTACTAGCGGGGGGGCGTACGAGCAGTACTTC.

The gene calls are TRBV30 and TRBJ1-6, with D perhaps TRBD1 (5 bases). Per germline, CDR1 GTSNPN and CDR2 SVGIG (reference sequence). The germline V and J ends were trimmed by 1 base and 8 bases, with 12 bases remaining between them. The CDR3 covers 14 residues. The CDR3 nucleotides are TGTGCCTGGAGTGCCGGGACGGGTTATTCACCCCTCCACTTT. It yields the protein CAWSAGTGYSPLHF.